Below are 18 T cell receptor beta chains sequenced from a single sample in a study of CD8+CD57+ T cells in acquired aplastic anemia. For CDR3 and TCR beta VDJ profiling, genomic DNA was the template used. TCRdb re-derived calls from the reads in MiXCR, one entry per CDR3 protein. This table holds over 35,000 distinct CDR3 sequences, 65% to 70% found once. Sequencing was performed on sorted CD4+, CD8+, or CD8+CD57+ T cells (not recorded which) from PBMCs. The receptor source for this set is a human donor in good health, serving as a control.

The chain couples TRBV7-9 to TRBJ2-1, with TRBD2 as a possible D gene (5 bases). Per the germline V gene, CDR1 is SEHNR and CDR2 is FQNEAQ (reference sequence). The CDR3 consists of 12 residues. V lost 5 bases, J lost 6 bases, and 8 bases lay in between. The CDR3 is CASSHGINEQFF. CDR3 DNA: TGTGCCAGCAGCCACGGGATCAATGAGCAGTTCTTC. The full variable domain, in which reference TRBV7-9 and TRBJ2-1 provide the parts outside the CDR3, is DTGVSQNPRHKITKRGQNVTFRCDPISEHNRLYWYRQTLGQGPEFLTYFQNEAQLEKSRLLSDRFSAERPKGSFSTLEIQRTEQGDSAMYLCASSHGINEQFFGPGTRLTVL.

V gene TRBV10-2 combines with J gene TRBJ1-1, with D perhaps TRBD1 (5 bases). Germline assignment: CDR1 WSHSY and CDR2 SAAADI. V was cut by 3 bases and J by 0 bases, with 14 bases left in between. The CDR3 runs to 16 residues. In DNA form, the CDR3 reads TGCGCCAGCAGTGACAGGGTCATTGGGATGAACACTGAAGCTTTCTTT. It yields the protein CASSDRVIGMNTEAFF.

Only a few counts were recorded for this clonotype. This chain connects TRBV7-3 to TRBJ2-7, with unresolved D. CDR1 and CDR2 from the germline V gene are SGHTA and FQGTGA. Trimming cost V 4 bases and J 0 bases, with 10 bases left between them. This CDR3 has 14 amino acids. CDR3 in amino acids: CASSSHLSSYEQYF. The DNA of the CDR3 is TGTGCCAGCAGCTCCCACCTAAGCTCCTACGAGCAGTACTTC.

The CDR3 region is CASSSGTEQFF. CDR3 bases: TGTGCCAGCAGTAGCGGCACTGAGCAGTTCTTC. The chain has TRBV25-1 and TRBJ2-1, with TRBD2 as a possible D gene (5 bases). The V end was cut by 5 bases, the J end by 9 bases, with 8 bases between. This CDR3 region has 11 residues. Germline lookup yields CDR1 MGHDK and CDR2 SYGVNS.

The chain has TRBV29-1 and TRBJ2-1; D not resolved. This CDR3 is built from 14 residues. CDR1 and CDR2 from the germline V gene are SQVTM and ANQGSEA. The germline V and J ends were trimmed by 3 bases and 3 bases, with 12 bases remaining between them. In DNA form, the CDR3 reads TGCAGCGTTGACGGTCAAGACCTCTACAATGAGCAGTTCTTC. It codes for CSVDGQDLYNEQFF.

V and J are TRBV29-1 and TRBJ2-2; D is ambiguous. V lost 5 bases and J lost 6, with 16 bases in between. The germline V gene encodes CDR1 SQVTM and CDR2 ANQGSEA. The CDR3 is 14 residues long. The CDR3 region is CSVIGQKIPGELFF. DNA of the CDR3: TGCAGCGTTATAGGGCAGAAGATTCCCGGGGAGCTGTTTTTT.

By share, this clonotype counts as medium-sized. The chain has TRBV20-1 and TRBJ1-5; 11 bases are shared with TRBD1. With 6 bases clipped from V and 0 bases from J, the junction kept 4 bases outside the gene matches. This CDR3 comprises 15 residues. The germline V gene encodes CDR1 DFQATT and CDR2 SNEGSKA (reference sequence). CDR3 amino acids: CSAGQGADSNQPQHF. CDR3 sequence (DNA): TGCAGTGCCGGACAGGGGGCTGATAGCAATCAGCCCCAGCATTTT.

CDR3 amino acids: CASSLPGGEQYF. CDR3 bases: TGTGCCAGCAGCTTACCCGGCGGCGAGCAGTACTTC. The chain combines TRBV7-8 with TRBJ2-7; no firm D call. The V end lost 2 bases, the J end lost 6 bases, and 8 bases lay between the germline ends. Germline CDR1 and CDR2: SGHVS and FQNEAQ. The CDR3 runs 12 residues. The full variable domain, rest sourced from reference TRBV7-8 and TRBJ2-7, is GAGVSQSPRYKVAKRGQDVALRCDPISGHVSLFWYQQALGQGPEFLTYFQNEAQLDKSGLPSDRFFAERPEGSVSTLKIQRTQQEDSAVYLCASSLPGGEQYFGPGTRLTVT.

The J gene is TRBJ1-2, the V gene TRBV15; no clear D. CDR3 length: 15 residues. The germline CDR1 and CDR2 sequences are LNHNV and YYDKDF (reference sequence). The germline V and J ends were trimmed by 0 bases and 4 bases, with 12 bases remaining between them. CDR3 in amino acids: CATSRDFVDGYGYTF. Written as DNA, the CDR3 is TGTGCCACCAGCAGAGATTTTGTGGATGGCTATGGCTACACCTTC.

This sequence joins TRBV12-3 or TRBV12-4 and TRBJ1-2; 8 bases align to TRBD1. J was trimmed by 2 bases and V by 11 bases; bases with no gene match: 4. The CDR3 loop spans 12 amino acids. CDR3: CASGQANYGYTF. The CDR3 DNA follows: TGTGCCTCGGGACAGGCCAACTATGGCTACACCTTC.

The gene calls are TRBV20-1 and TRBJ2-7; D might be TRBD1 (5 bases). CDR1 is DFQATT and CDR2 is SNEGSKA in the germline V gene (reference sequence). CDR3 size: 15 residues. The V end lost 1 base, the J end lost 5 bases, and 18 bases lay between the germline ends. The CDR3 protein is CSARVPTSGSHEQYF. The CDR3 DNA sequence: TGCAGTGCTAGAGTCCCTACCTCAGGGTCCCACGAGCAGTACTTC.

The chain has TRBV19 and TRBJ2-3, with 9 bases matching TRBD2. This CDR3 has 17 residues. Trimming took 6 bases from V and 2 from J; bases not matched to a gene: 12. In germline, CDR1 is LNHDA, CDR2 SQIVND (reference sequence). CDR3 sequence (DNA): TGTGCCAGTAGCTATAGGCTAGCGGGGACCCTCACAGATACGCAGTATTTT. As protein: CASSYRLAGTLTDTQYF. The full variable domain, with the rest looked up from reference TRBV19 and TRBJ2-3, is DGGITQSPKYLFRKEGQNVTLSCEQNLNHDAMYWYRQDPGQGLRLIYYSQIVNDFQKGDIAEGYSVSREKKESFPLTVTSAQKNPTAFYLCASSYRLAGTLTDTQYFGPGTRLTVL.

This clonotype was counted a few times. This may stem from a read error, because a much larger clone lies one nucleotide away. The chain is built from TRBV7-2 and TRBJ2-7, with D perhaps TRBD1 (5 bases). This CDR3 is 14 amino acids long. Germline CDR1 is SGHTA and CDR2 is FQGNSA. Between the trimmed V and J ends, which lost 4 bases and 3 bases, there was a span of 13 bases. As DNA, the CDR3 is TGTGCCAGCAGCTACAAGGGGCAAGGCTACGAGCAGTACTTC. Amino acids: CASSYKGQGYEQYF. Based on the CDR3 plus reference TRBV7-2 and TRBJ2-7, the full variable domain is GAGVSQSPSNKVTEKGKDVELRCDPISGHTALYWYRQSLGQGLEFLIYFQGNSAPDKSGLPSDRFSAERTGGSVSTLTIQRTQQEDSAVYLCASSYKGQGYEQYFGPGTRLTVT.

This chain connects TRBV7-3 to TRBJ2-4, with D maybe TRBD2 (5 bases). Germline CDR1 and CDR2: SGHTA and FQGTGA. The CDR3 runs to 13 residues. V gave up 10 bases and J gave up 0 bases, with 10 bases separating them. The CDR3 protein is CATTGKAKNIQYF. In DNA form, the CDR3 reads TGTGCCACTACGGGGAAAGCCAAAAACATTCAGTACTTC.

In this sample, this clonotype is medium-sized. The V gene is TRBV20-1, the J gene TRBJ1-2; perhaps TRBD1 as D (6 bases). Germline CDR1 reads DFQATT; CDR2 reads SNEGSKA (reference sequence). V was clipped by 5 bases and J by 3 bases, with 13 bases between them. This CDR3 has 13 residues. The DNA for the CDR3 is TGCAGTGCTCCCCACAGGGAGGACTATGGCTACACCTTC. Encoded protein: CSAPHREDYGYTF.

At least ten counts were recorded for this clonotype. The chain joins TRBV6-5 to TRBJ2-1; TRBD2 matches at 9 bases. The CDR3 loop spans 14 amino acids. Germline V CDR1 and CDR2: MNHEY, SVGAGI. Trimming cost V 10 bases and J 5 bases; bases outside gene matches: 9. CDR3 amino acids: CATTERGVHNEQFF. The CDR3 DNA is TGTGCCACTACCGAGCGGGGGGTACACAATGAGCAGTTCTTC.

This chain uses TRBV9 with TRBJ1-2, with TRBD1 as a possible D gene (6 bases). Germline values: CDR1 SGDLS, CDR2 YYNGEE. CDR3 length equals 15 residues. Trimming removed 3 bases at V and 7 bases at J, with 19 bases between. The CDR3 sequence is CASSGGGRAYGGYTF. DNA of the CDR3: TGTGCCAGCAGCGGTGGGGGCAGGGCGTACGGTGGCTACACCTTC.

The rearrangement links TRBV5-8 to TRBJ2-1, with D maybe TRBD1 (6 bases). V gave up 3 bases and J gave up 4 bases, with 8 bases separating them. The germline CDR1 and CDR2 sequences are SGHTS and YDEGEE. There are 13 residues in the CDR3. The CDR3 protein is CASSSDRYNEQFF. Written as DNA, the CDR3 is TGTGCCAGCAGCTCGGACAGATACAATGAGCAGTTCTTC.